The T cell receptor beta chain under discussion was sequenced for a study of type 1 and type 2 diabetes patients. This CDR3 is 16 amino acids long. CDR1 MGHRA and CDR2 YSYEKL come from the germline V gene. V was pared by 6 bases and J by 0 bases, with 14 bases between. Roughly 10 milliliters of peripheral blood were drawn from each donor. This clonotype came up a few times. No antigen is known for it. Study-wide results and caveats: Groups were not age- or gender-matched, which may bias interpretation. Type 2 diabetes and control samples shared highly correlated V and J usage, averaging around 0.97. Type 2 diabetes patients had few highly-expanded CD4+ clones, median one.

Genomic DNA was the PCR template. Amplification of the beta chain CDR3 used 30 forward and 13 reverse multiplex primers. MiXCR, run by TCRdb on the multiplex PCR reads, gives a single entry per CDR3 protein. The table records approximately 260,000 distinct CDR3 sequences, approximately 50% of them present only once. The sequence was obtained from a man in his late teens or twenties with type 2 diabetes. This rearrangement joins TRBV4-1 to TRBJ2-2, with D possibly being TRBD1 or TRBD2 (5 bases each). Material for sequencing was peripheral blood mononuclear cells (PBMCs). CDR3 sequence reads: CASRGTNHPNTGELFF. The CDR3 region has the DNA TGCGCCAGCAGGGGGACCAACCACCCGAACACCGGGGAGCTGTTTTTT.